Following are 22 T cell receptor beta chains from one sample sequenced in a study of T cell clonotyping in hematopoietic cell transplantation. Using immunoSEQ multiplex PCR, the repertoire was profiled, and TCRdb retains in-frame clones only, with some absent. The sample lists approximately 10,000 clones, approximately 51% occurring once. This material consisted of peripheral blood mononuclear cells, taken 100 days after allogeneic stem cell transplant. These TCRs come from a female patient aged 50-60 years who had an allogeneic stem cell transplant from an unrelated donor, so the T cells may come from the graft donor. Some clones in this sample may be carry-over from other donors' samples.

The V gene is TRBV5-1, the J gene TRBJ2-7; 9 bases line up with TRBD1. CDR1 SGHRS and CDR2 YFSETQ come from the germline V gene. V trimming: 4 bases; J trimming: 8 bases; junction bases outside the gene matches: 13. The CDR3 runs to 15 residues. The CDR3 bases are TGCGCCAGCAGCCCAGAACCCTGGGACAGGGCTAAGCAGTACTTC. Protein product: CASSPEPWDRAKQYF. The full variable domain, with the rest looked up from reference TRBV5-1 and TRBJ2-7, is KAGVTQTPRYLIKTRGQQVTLSCSPISGHRSVSWYQQTPGQGLQFLFEYFSETQRNKGNFPGRFSGRQFSNSRSEMNVSTLELGDSALYLCASSPEPWDRAKQYFGPGTRLTVT.

The J gene is TRBJ2-2, the V gene TRBV30; unclear D gene. Germline lookup yields CDR1 GTSNPN and CDR2 SVGIG (reference sequence). CDR3 size: 17 residues. V gave up 0 bases and J gave up 0 bases, with 14 bases separating them. The CDR3 spells CAWSVVFKPTNTGELFF. The CDR3 coding sequence is TGTGCCTGGAGTGTAGTTTTCAAGCCGACGAACACCGGGGAGCTGTTTTTT.

This clone is medium-sized within its sample. The rearrangement links TRBV5-4 to TRBJ2-7; 10 bases are a match to TRBD1. Per germline, CDR1 SGHNT and CDR2 YYREEE (reference sequence). V dropped 3 bases and J dropped 2; count of bases not matched to a gene: 14. The CDR3 contains 18 residues. This CDR3 reads CASSSRGQGRAWPYEQYF. In DNA, the CDR3 is TGTGCCAGCAGCTCAAGGGGACAGGGGAGAGCTTGGCCCTACGAGCAGTACTTC.

A few counts support this clone. The chain couples TRBV30 to TRBJ1-5; 10 bases map to TRBD1. CDR1 and CDR2 from the germline V gene are GTSNPN and SVGIG (reference sequence). The CDR3 is 15 residues long. V was pared by 1 base and J by 7 bases, with 7 bases of the junction left unmatched. The CDR3 DNA is TGTGCCTGGAGTGCCCGACAGGGGGCCGGGCAGCCCCAGCATTTT. As protein: CAWSARQGAGQPQHF.

This chain uses TRBV30 with TRBJ1-5; maybe TRBD1 (6 bases). Trimming took 1 base from V and 1 from J, leaving 17 bases between them. This CDR3 region has 17 residues. CDR1 and CDR2 (germline): GTSNPN, SVGIG (reference sequence). CDR3 DNA: TGTGCCTGGAGTGCCGGAGGGGGAGGATGGAGCAATCAGCCCCAGCATTTT. It codes for CAWSAGGGGWSNQPQHF.

V usage is TRBV25-1 and J usage is TRBJ1-2; D possibly corresponds to TRBD1 (6 bases). Germline V gene data show CDR1 as MGHDK and CDR2 as SYGVNS. The V gene lost 6 bases and the J gene lost 4 bases, with 15 bases spanning the gap. This CDR3 is 14 amino acids long. The CDR3 loop is CASSQRQAVYGYTF. CDR3 coding DNA: TGTGCCAGCAGCCAGCGACAGGCCGTCTATGGCTACACCTTC.

The genes are TRBV30 and TRBJ2-7; D not resolved. The CDR3 runs 11 residues. Germline V lookup: CDR1 GTSNPN, CDR2 SVGIG (reference sequence). The V end lost 5 bases, the J end lost 7 bases, and 12 bases lay between the germline ends. The DNA for the CDR3 is TGTGCCTGGGACTCGGGTCAGGAGCAGTACTTC. Translation gives CAWDSGQEQYF.

V is TRBV30 and J is TRBJ2-2; 7 nucleotides match TRBD2. V lost 4 bases, J lost 4 bases, and 12 bases stayed unmatched. Germline V gene lookup returns CDR1 GTSNPN and CDR2 SVGIG (reference sequence). This CDR3 contains 16 residues. CDR3 sequence (DNA): TGTGCCTGGAAAGGCCAGGGCGGGAGCGGCACCGGGGAGCTGTTTTTT. Its translation: CAWKGQGGSGTGELFF.

This chain links TRBV30 with TRBJ1-1; D unresolved. V lost 2 bases and J 1 base, leaving 8 bases between the germline ends. CDR1 and CDR2 from the germline V gene are GTSNPN and SVGIG (reference sequence). The CDR3 is made up of 13 amino acids. The CDR3 coding sequence is TGTGCCTGGAGTCGGCAGTCGAACACTGAAGCTTTCTTT. It specifies CAWSRQSNTEAFF.

The chain recombines TRBV28 with TRBJ1-2; D might be TRBD1 (5 bases). This CDR3 contains 12 residues. Germline CDR1 and CDR2: MDHEN and SYDVKM. The CDR3 bases are TGTGCTCTGGGGGGAACTAACTATGGCTACACCTTC. As protein: CALGGTNYGYTF.

This clone was found a few times. The chain uses TRBV27 and TRBJ1-6; TRBD1 matches at 8 bases. Per the germline V gene, CDR1 is MNHEY and CDR2 is SMNVEV (reference sequence). The CDR3 is 14 amino acids. After removal of 4 bases from V and 10 bases from J, the junction contained 6 bases not matched to a gene. DNA of the CDR3: TGTGCCAGCAGTTCACGGACAGGGTTATCACCCCTCCACTTT. Its translation: CASSSRTGLSPLHF.

This chain joins TRBV29-1 and TRBJ1-4; TRBD1 agrees at 8 bases. The germline gives CDR1 SQVTM, CDR2 ANQGSEA. There are 14 residues in the CDR3. V was pared by 7 bases and J by 7 bases, with 11 bases of the junction left unmatched. CDR3 region: CSAGQGDRREKLFF. The DNA of the CDR3 is TGCAGCGCCGGTCAGGGGGACAGGCGTGAAAAACTGTTTTTT.

CDR3 protein: CASRGGQGGVGYTF. CDR3 coding DNA: TGTGCCAGCAGAGGAGGACAGGGAGGGGTTGGCTACACCTTC. This chain uses TRBV6-5 with TRBJ1-2, with TRBD1 matching over 8 bases. Germline assignment: CDR1 MNHEY and CDR2 SVGAGI. The CDR3 totals 14 residues. V dropped 6 bases and J dropped 7; count of bases not matched to a gene: 10.

The rearrangement links TRBV30 to TRBJ2-5; D call uncertain. From germline, CDR1 is GTSNPN and CDR2 SVGIG (reference sequence). Trimming pared 2 bases from V and 3 bases from J, leaving 7 bases between. This CDR3 has 12 amino acids. The CDR3 region has the DNA TGTGCCTGGAGTCTGCTAGAAGAGACCCAGTACTTC. Its translation: CAWSLLEETQYF.

The chain combines TRBV19 with TRBJ1-2; tentatively, D is TRBD1 (5 bases). CDR1 and CDR2 from the germline V gene are LNHDA and SQIVND (reference sequence). The CDR3 is made up of 13 amino acids. V dropped 7 bases and J dropped 3 bases, with 12 bases sitting between them. In nucleotides, the CDR3 is TGTGCCAGTAACAAATTGACAGACTATGGCTACACCTTC. Amino acids: CASNKLTDYGYTF.

V usage is TRBV7-2 and J usage is TRBJ2-7; D uncertain. V lost 0 bases and J 3 bases, leaving 9 bases between the germline ends. This CDR3 has 14 residues. Looked up from germline, CDR1 is SGHTA and CDR2 is FQGNSA. The CDR3 loop reads CASSLAAENYEQYF. As DNA, the CDR3 is TGTGCCAGCAGCTTAGCGGCAGAAAACTACGAGCAGTACTTC.

CDR3 in DNA: TGTGCCAGCAGTCGGACAAATGAAAAACTGTTTTTT. This gives the protein CASSRTNEKLFF. The chain uses TRBV5-4 and TRBJ1-4; a possible D gene is TRBD1 (5 bases). Germline loops: CDR1 SGHNT, CDR2 YYREEE (reference sequence). The CDR3 is 12 residues long. Trimming cost V 5 bases and J 5 bases, with 7 bases left between them. The full variable domain, in which reference TRBV5-4 and TRBJ1-4 provide the parts outside the CDR3, is ETGVTQSPTHLIKTRGQQVTLRCSSQSGHNTVSWYQQALGQGPQFIFQYYREEENGRGNFPPRFSGLQFPNYSSELNVNALELDDSALYLCASSRTNEKLFFGSGTQLSVL.

The V gene is TRBV29-1, the J gene TRBJ1-2; D unresolved. V was cut by 4 bases and J by 1 base, with 4 bases left in between. In germline, CDR1 is SQVTM, CDR2 ANQGSEA. This CDR3 has 11 residues. CDR3 sequence (DNA): TGCAGCGTTGCTGGTAACTATGGCTACACCTTC. Its protein is CSVAGNYGYTF.

The V gene is TRBV30, the J gene TRBJ1-3; a weak D match, TRBD1 (5 bases). The V and J ends lost 2 bases and 8 bases respectively, with 13 bases between them. CDR1 GTSNPN and CDR2 SVGIG come from the germline V gene (reference sequence). The CDR3 extends over 13 amino acids. DNA for the CDR3: TGTGCCTGGAGTCGGGGGAGTGAGGACACCATATATTTT. Protein product: CAWSRGSEDTIYF.

The rearrangement joins TRBV29-1 to TRBJ1-2; TRBD1 aligns across 9 bases. With 6 bases clipped from V and 8 bases from J, the junction kept 13 bases outside the gene matches. The CDR3 extends over 14 amino acids. Germline V gene data show CDR1 as SQVTM and CDR2 as ANQGSEA. In nucleotides, the CDR3 is TGCAGCGTCGCCGCCCAGGGACAGGGCGGGGGCTACACCTTC. Its translation is CSVAAQGQGGGYTF.

J is TRBJ1-1 and V is TRBV7-3; 7 bases are a match to TRBD1. Germline lookup yields CDR1 SGHTA and CDR2 FQGTGA. V trimming: 6 bases; J trimming: 11 bases; junction bases outside the gene matches: 12. The CDR3 is 13 amino acids. This CDR3 is CASSSYKQGWAFF. The CDR3 region has the DNA TGTGCCAGCAGTTCCTACAAACAGGGGTGGGCTTTCTTT.

V is TRBV27 and J is TRBJ1-1; D gene ambiguous. The CDR3 consists of 14 residues. Germline values: CDR1 MNHEY, CDR2 SMNVEV (reference sequence). The V end was cut by 3 bases, the J end by 1 base, with 9 bases between. The CDR3 is CASSLRSGNTEAFF. The CDR3 DNA reads as TGTGCCAGCAGTTTGAGGTCAGGGAACACTGAAGCTTTCTTT.